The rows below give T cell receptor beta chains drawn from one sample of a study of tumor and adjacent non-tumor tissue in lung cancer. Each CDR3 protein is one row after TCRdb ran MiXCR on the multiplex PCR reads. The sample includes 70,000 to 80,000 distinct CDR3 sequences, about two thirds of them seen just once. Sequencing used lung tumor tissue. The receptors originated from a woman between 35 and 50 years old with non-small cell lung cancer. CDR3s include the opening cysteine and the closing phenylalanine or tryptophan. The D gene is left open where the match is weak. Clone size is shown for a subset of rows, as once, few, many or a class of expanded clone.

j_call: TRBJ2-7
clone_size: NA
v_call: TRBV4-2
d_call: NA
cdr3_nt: TGTGCCAGCAGCCAAGATCAGGGCGGGGATTACGAGCAGTGCTTC
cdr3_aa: CASSQDQGGDYEQCF

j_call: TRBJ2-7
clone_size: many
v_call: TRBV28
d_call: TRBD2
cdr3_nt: TGTGCCAGCAAAGGGCTAGCGGGAGGCCAAAGCTTGTACTTC
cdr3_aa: CASKGLAGGQSLYF

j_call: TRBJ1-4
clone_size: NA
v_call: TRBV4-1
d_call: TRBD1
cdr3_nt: TGCGCCAGCAGGCAAGATCTTGCCAGGGGGCTTGGAAAGCTGTTTTTT
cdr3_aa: CASRQDLARGLGKLFF

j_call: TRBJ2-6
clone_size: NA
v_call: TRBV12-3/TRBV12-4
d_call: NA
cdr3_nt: TGCGCCAGCAGTTGGGACCTCTCTGGGACCAACGTCCTGACTTTC
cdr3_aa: CASSWDLSGTNVLTF

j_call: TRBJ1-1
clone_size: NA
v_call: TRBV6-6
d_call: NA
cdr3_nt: TGTGCCAGCAGCTCCAGGGGTATCGTTGAAGCTTTGTTT
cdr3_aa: CASSSRGIVEALF

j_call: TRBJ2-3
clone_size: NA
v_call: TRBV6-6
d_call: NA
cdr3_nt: TGTGTCGCCTACTCGCGGGATGGGGGTGGCACAGATACGCAGTATTTC
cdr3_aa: CVAYSRDGGGTDTQYF

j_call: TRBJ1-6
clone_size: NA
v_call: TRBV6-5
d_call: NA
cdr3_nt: TGTGCCAGCAGTTGCACAGGTATCGATAATTCACCCCTGCACTTT
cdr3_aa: CASSCTGIDNSPLHF

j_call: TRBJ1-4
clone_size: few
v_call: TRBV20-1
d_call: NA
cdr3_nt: TGCAGTGCTATCCCGACAGGTTCTAATGAAAAACTGTTTTTT
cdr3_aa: CSAIPTGSNEKLFF

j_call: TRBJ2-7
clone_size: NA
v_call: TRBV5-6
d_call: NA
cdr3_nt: TGTACCAGCAGCTCGACGAGGGAGCACTACTTC
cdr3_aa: CTSSSTREHYF

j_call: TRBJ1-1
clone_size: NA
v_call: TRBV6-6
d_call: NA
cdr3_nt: TGTGCCAGCAGCTCCAGGGATATCGCTGAAGCTATCTTT
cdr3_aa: CASSSRDIAEAIF

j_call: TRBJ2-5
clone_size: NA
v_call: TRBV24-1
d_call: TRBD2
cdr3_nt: TGTGCCACCAGTGACGGGGGGTCAAAGACCCAGTATTTC
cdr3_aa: CATSDGGSKTQYF

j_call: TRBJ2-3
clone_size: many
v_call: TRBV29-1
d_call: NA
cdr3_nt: TGCAGCGTTCTTAAGGAGACTAGCACAGATACGCAGTATTTT
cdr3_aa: CSVLKETSTDTQYF

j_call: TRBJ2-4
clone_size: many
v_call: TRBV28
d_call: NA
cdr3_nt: TGTGCCAGCAGTCCCCAAGATCTCAGATTGTACTTC
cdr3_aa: CASSPQDLRLYF

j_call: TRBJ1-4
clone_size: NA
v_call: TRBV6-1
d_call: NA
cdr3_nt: TGTGCCAGCAGTGAGTCCTCTGACAGGCGAAATGAAAAACTGTTTTTT
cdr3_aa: CASSESSDRRNEKLFF

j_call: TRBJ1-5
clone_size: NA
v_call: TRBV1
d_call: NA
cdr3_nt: TGCACCAGCAGTGAAAGGATAACAGCTAATCAGCCCCAACATTTT
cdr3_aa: CTSSERITANQPQHF

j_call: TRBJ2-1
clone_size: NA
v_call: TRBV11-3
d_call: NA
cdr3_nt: TGTGCCAGGAGCCGAAGTAGCGAACTTTACAATGAGCTGTTCTTC
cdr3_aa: CARSRSSELYNELFF

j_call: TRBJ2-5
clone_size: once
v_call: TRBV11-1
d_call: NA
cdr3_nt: TGTGCCAGCAACCTTAAAGCCAGGGCAGTGGAGACCCAGTACTTC
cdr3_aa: CASNLKARAVETQYF

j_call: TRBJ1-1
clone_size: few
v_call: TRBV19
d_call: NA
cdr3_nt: TGTGCCAGTAGGGACACTGAAGCTTTCTTT
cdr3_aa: CASRDTEAFF

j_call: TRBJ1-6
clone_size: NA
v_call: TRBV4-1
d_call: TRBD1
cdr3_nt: TGCGTCAGCAGCCAGCCTTGGGACAGGGTGACTTCACCCCTCCACTTT
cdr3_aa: CVSSQPWDRVTSPLHF

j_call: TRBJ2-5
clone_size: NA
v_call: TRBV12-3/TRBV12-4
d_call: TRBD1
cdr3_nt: TGTGCCAGCTGCCCTTCCACAGGGGTCGAGAGCCAGTACTTC
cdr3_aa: CASCPSTGVESQYF

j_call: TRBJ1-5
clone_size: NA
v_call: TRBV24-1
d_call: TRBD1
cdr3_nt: TGTGCCACCTGTGAAAACAGGGGAAATAATCAGCCCCAGCATTTT
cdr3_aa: CATCENRGNNQPQHF

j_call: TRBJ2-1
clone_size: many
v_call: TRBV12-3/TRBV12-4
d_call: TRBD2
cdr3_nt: TGTGCCAGCAGACCAACTAGCGGACTAAATGAGCAGTTCTTC
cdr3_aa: CASRPTSGLNEQFF

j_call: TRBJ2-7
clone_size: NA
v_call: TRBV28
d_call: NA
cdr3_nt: TGTGCCAGCAGTGCAGGACGGCCCTACGAGCAGTACTTC
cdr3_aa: CASSAGRPYEQYF

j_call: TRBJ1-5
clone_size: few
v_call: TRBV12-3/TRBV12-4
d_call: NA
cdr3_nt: TGTGCCAGCAGACCACAACATAGGGATCAGCCCCAGCACTTT
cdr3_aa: CASRPQHRDQPQHF

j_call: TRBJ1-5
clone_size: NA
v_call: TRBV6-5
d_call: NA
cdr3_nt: TGTGCCAGCAGTCTCGGGACATTTAGCGATCAGCCCCAGCATTTC
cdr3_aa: CASSLGTFSDQPQHF

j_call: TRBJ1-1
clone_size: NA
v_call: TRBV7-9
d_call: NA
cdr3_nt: TGTCCCAGCAGCTTATGGTTGGAACAGATGAACACTGAAGCTTTCTTT
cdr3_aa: CPSSLWLEQMNTEAFF

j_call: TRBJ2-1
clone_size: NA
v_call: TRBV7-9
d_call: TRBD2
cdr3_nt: TGTGGCAGCAGTTCGGGACTAGCGGGGATGTCCTACAATGAGCAGTTCTTC
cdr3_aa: CGSSSGLAGMSYNEQFF

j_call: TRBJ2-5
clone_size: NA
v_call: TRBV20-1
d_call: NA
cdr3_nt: TGCAGTGCTTCACGGTTGGAAGAGACCCAGTACTTC
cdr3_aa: CSASRLEETQYF

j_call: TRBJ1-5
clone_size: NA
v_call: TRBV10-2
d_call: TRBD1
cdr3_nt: TGCGCCAGCAAACAGGGGCGGCATGCGAGCAATCAGCCCCAGCATTTT
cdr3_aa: CASKQGRHASNQPQHF

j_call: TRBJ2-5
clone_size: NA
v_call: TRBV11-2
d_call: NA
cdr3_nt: TGTGCCAGCAGCTTTATTGGGCTGCAAGAGATCCAGAACTTC
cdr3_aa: CASSFIGLQEIQNF

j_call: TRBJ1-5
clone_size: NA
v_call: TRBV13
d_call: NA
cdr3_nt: TGTGCCAGCAGCTTAGGGGGACGGGATTGCTATCAGCCCCAGCATTTT
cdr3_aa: CASSLGGRDCYQPQHF

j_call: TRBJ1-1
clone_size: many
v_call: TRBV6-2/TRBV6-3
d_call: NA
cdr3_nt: TGTGCCAGCAGTCAGCAGAATCGGAACACTGAAGCTTTCTTT
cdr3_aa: CASSQQNRNTEAFF

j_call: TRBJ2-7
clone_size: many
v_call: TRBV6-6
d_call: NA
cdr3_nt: TGTGCCAGCAGTTACTCAGGGGGCGGGAACTCCTACGAGCAGTACTTC
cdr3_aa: CASSYSGGGNSYEQYF

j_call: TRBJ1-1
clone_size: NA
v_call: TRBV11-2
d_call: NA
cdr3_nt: TGTGCCAGCAGCCCCGAGGGAGGCACTGAAGCTTTCTTT
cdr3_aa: CASSPEGGTEAFF

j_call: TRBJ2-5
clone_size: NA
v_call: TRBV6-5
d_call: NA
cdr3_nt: TGTGCTTCAGGATTACAAAAAAAGACACAGTACTTC
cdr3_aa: CASGLQKKTQYF

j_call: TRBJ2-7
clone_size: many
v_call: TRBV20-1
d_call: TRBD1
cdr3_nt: TGCAGTGCTAGTCAGTCCCGGGACAGGGGGCGTATGAGTGAGCAGTACTTC
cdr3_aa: CSASQSRDRGRMSEQYF

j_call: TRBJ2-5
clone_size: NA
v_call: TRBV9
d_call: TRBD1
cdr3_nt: TGTGTCAGCAGCGTAGACCCCGGGACAGCTCAAGAGACCCAGTACTTC
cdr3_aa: CVSSVDPGTAQETQYF

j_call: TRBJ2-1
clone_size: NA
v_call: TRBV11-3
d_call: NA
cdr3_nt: TGTGCCAGTAGATGGGGGGGCCTATACAATGAGCTGTTCTTC
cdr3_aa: CASRWGGLYNELFF

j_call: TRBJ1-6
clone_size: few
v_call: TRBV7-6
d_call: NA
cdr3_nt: TGTGCCAGCAGCTTAGATCCTAATTCACCCCTCCACTTT
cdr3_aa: CASSLDPNSPLHF

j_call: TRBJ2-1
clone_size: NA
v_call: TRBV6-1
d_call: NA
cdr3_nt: TGTGCCAGCAGCCTAAGGGGGGGGTTCTCTCGCAGCAAAGAGCAGTTCTTC
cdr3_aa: CASSLRGGFSRSKEQFF

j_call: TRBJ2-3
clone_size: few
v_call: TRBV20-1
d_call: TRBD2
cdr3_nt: TGCAGTGCTATCTCACCTAGCGGGGGGAACACAGATATGCAGTATTTT
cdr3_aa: CSAISPSGGNTDMQYF

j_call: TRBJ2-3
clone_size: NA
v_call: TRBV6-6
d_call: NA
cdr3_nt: TGTGCCAGCAGTTACATCCGGGACGGCGATACGCAATATTTT
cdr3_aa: CASSYIRDGDTQYF

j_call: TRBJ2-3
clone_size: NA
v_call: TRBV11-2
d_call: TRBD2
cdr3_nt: TGTGCCAGTAGCTTAGTTGGCGGGAGGGAAAGCGCTGATACGCAGTATTTT
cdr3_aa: CASSLVGGRESADTQYF

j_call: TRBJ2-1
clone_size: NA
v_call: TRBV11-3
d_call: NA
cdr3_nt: TGTGTCAGCAGCTTAGAAGGGTATGAACAGTTCTTC
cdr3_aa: CVSSLEGYEQFF

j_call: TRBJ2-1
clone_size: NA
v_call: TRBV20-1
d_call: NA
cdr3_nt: TGCAGTGCCCCTACCCTTAGCTCCAATGAGCAGTTCTTC
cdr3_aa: CSAPTLSSNEQFF

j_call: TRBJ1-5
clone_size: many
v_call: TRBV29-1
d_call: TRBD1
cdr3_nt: TGCAGCGTTGAGGAGGACAGGGTCAATCAGCCCCAGCATTTT
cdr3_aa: CSVEEDRVNQPQHF

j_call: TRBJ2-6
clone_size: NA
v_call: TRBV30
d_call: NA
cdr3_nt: TGTACCTGGGGGACTTCTGGGGCCAACGTCCTGACTTTC
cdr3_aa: CTWGTSGANVLTF

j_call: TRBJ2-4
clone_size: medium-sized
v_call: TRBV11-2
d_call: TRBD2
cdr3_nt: TGTGCCAGCAGCCCGGGGACTAGCGGGGGGAAGGGCATTCAGTACTTC
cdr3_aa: CASSPGTSGGKGIQYF